Listed below are T cell receptor beta chains from one sample, sequenced in a study of cytomegalovirus exposure and HLA in healthy donors. The table came from immunoSEQ multiplex PCR; TCRdb's copy has only in-frame clones and leaves some out. Of about 69,000 clones in the sample, approximately 80% are singletons; the top ten hold over 2.5%. The sample was PBMCs. Receptors originate from a man in his late teens or twenties in good health and CMV-seronegative. The CDR3 runs from the conserved cysteine through the conserved F or W. D genes are given only for firm matches. The size of a clone is reported for some rows only, either as once, few or many, or as a class for expanded clones.

J gene	V gene	D gene	clone size	CDR3 protein	CDR3 DNA
TRBJ2-6	TRBV27	NA	NA	CATRRGYGANVLTF	TGTGCCACCCGCAGGGGTTATGGGGCCAACGTCCTGACTTTC
TRBJ2-1	TRBV5-1	TRBD1	NA	CASSLPTGTYNEQFF	TGCGCCAGCAGCTTACCGACAGGGACCTACAATGAGCAGTTCTTC
TRBJ1-6	TRBV9	TRBD1	NA	CASSAAGGAYNSPLHF	TGTGCCAGCAGCGCGGCAGGGGGCGCCTATAATTCACCCCTCCACTTT
TRBJ2-4	TRBV18	NA	NA	CASSPFRAKNIQYF	TGTGCCAGCTCACCATTCAGGGCCAAAAACATTCAGTACTTC
TRBJ1-1	TRBV18	TRBD1	NA	CASSSRGPPMNTEAFF	TGTGCCAGCTCGTCCAGGGGGCCCCCAATGAACACTGAAGCTTTCTTT
TRBJ1-1	TRBV11-2	NA	NA	CASSLERGTEAFF	TGTGCCAGCAGCTTAGAACGGGGCACTGAAGCTTTCTTT
TRBJ1-6	TRBV18	TRBD1	NA	CASSLGQGNSPLHF	TGTGCCAGCTCACTGGGACAGGGGAATTCACCCCTCCACTTT
TRBJ2-3	TRBV7-9	NA	NA	CASSYSRGDTQYF	TGTGCCAGCAGCTACTCCAGAGGAGATACGCAGTATTTT
TRBJ1-1	TRBV7-7	NA	NA	CASSSSEDTEAFF	TGTGCCAGCAGCTCGAGTGAGGACACTGAAGCTTTCTTT
TRBJ2-2	TRBV7-2	TRBD1	few	CASSSRTGDTGELFF	TGTGCCAGCAGCTCCAGGACAGGGGACACCGGGGAGCTGTTTTTT
TRBJ2-1	TRBV10-3	TRBD1	NA	CAINPGQGRNEQFF	TGTGCCATCAATCCGGGACAGGGGAGAAATGAGCAGTTCTTC
TRBJ2-3	TRBV6-5	NA	NA	CASSWRTSDTQYF	TGTGCCAGCAGTTGGAGAACTAGCGATACGCAGTATTTT
TRBJ1-1	TRBV5-1	TRBD1	NA	CASSSPGQGGTEAFF	TGCGCCAGCAGCTCTCCGGGACAGGGGGGGACTGAAGCTTTCTTT
TRBJ1-1	TRBV18	TRBD1	NA	CASSPPGTGFGAFF	TGTGCCAGCTCACCACCAGGGACAGGGTTCGGAGCTTTCTTT
TRBJ1-4	TRBV7-2	NA	NA	CASSFIGGESNEKLFF	TGTGCCAGCAGCTTCATCGGAGGGGAATCTAATGAAAAACTGTTTTTT
TRBJ2-5	TRBV13	NA	NA	CASSRPDRVETQYF	TGTGCCAGCAGCCGTCCCGACCGGGTGGAGACCCAGTACTTC
TRBJ1-5	TRBV19	NA	NA	CASSIGRAQHF	TGTGCCAGTAGTATAGGCCGAGCCCAGCATTTT
TRBJ2-5	TRBV15	NA	NA	CATSRGGTAQETQYF	TGTGCCACCAGCAGAGGCGGGACAGCACAAGAGACCCAGTACTTC
TRBJ2-1	TRBV6-6	NA	NA	CASRLSWEQFF	TGTGCCAGCAGACTAAGTTGGGAGCAGTTCTTC
TRBJ1-3	TRBV9	TRBD1	NA	CASSVGTGGNTIYF	TGTGCCAGCAGCGTAGGGACAGGGGGAAACACCATATATTTT
TRBJ1-6	TRBV6-6	NA	NA	CASSLGQSSYNSPLHF	TGTGCCAGCAGTCTAGGACAGAGCTCCTATAATTCACCCCTCCACTTT
TRBJ1-6	TRBV28	NA	NA	CASSSGGSPLHF	TGTGCCAGCAGTTCGGGGGGTTCACCCCTCCACTTT
TRBJ1-2	TRBV9	TRBD1	NA	CASSVYGQANYGYTF	TGTGCCAGCAGCGTATATGGACAGGCGAACTATGGCTACACCTTC
TRBJ1-2	TRBV4-2	NA	NA	CASSPEQSTIYGYTF	TGTGCCAGCAGCCCGGAACAGTCAACGATTTATGGCTACACCTTC
TRBJ1-6	TRBV30	NA	NA	CAWSVGAFSPLHF	TGTGCCTGGAGTGTAGGGGCCTTTTCGCCCCTCCACTTT
TRBJ1-1	TRBV19	NA	few	CASSVSTGRNTEAFF	TGTGCCAGTAGCGTCTCGACAGGCCGGAACACTGAAGCTTTCTTT
TRBJ2-1	TRBV5-1	TRBD2	NA	CASSTAGGRMHEQFF	TGCGCCAGCAGCACGGCGGGGGGCCGGATGCATGAGCAGTTCTTC
TRBJ2-1	TRBV9	NA	NA	CASSVGGGAEQFF	TGTGCCAGCAGCGTAGGCGGAGGGGCTGAGCAGTTCTTC
TRBJ1-5	TRBV7-9	TRBD1	NA	CASSPGTVTNQPQHF	TGTGCCAGCAGCCCCGGGACAGTGACCAATCAGCCCCAGCATTTT
TRBJ1-2	TRBV5-6	TRBD1	NA	CASSETGTGGDNYGYTF	TGTGCCAGCAGCGAAACCGGGACAGGGGGCGATAACTATGGCTACACCTTC
TRBJ2-3	TRBV18	NA	NA	CASSFQASFTDTQYF	TGTGCCAGCTCATTCCAGGCTAGCTTCACAGATACGCAGTATTTT
TRBJ1-5	TRBV7-2	TRBD1	NA	CASSAQGGGVGQPQHF	TGTGCCAGCAGCGCCCAAGGAGGGGGCGTAGGGCAGCCCCAGCATTTT
TRBJ2-5	TRBV7-6	NA	NA	CASSLVRGPRGETQYF	TGTGCCAGCAGCTTAGTTCGGGGTCCAAGGGGGGAGACCCAGTACTTC
TRBJ1-5	TRBV28	NA	NA	CASRKPGLGNQPQHF	TGTGCCAGCAGGAAACCAGGGCTTGGCAATCAGCCCCAGCATTTT
TRBJ1-3	TRBV5-1	NA	NA	CASSWAQGGGNTIYF	TGCGCCAGCAGCTGGGCCCAGGGAGGAGGAAACACCATATATTTT
TRBJ2-1	TRBV27	TRBD2	once	CASSLVGGSNEQFF	TGTGCCAGCAGTTTAGTGGGGGGGAGCAATGAGCAGTTCTTC
TRBJ2-5	TRBV10-3	TRBD2	NA	CAIRSSGGAAETQYF	TGTGCCATCAGATCTAGCGGGGGGGCAGCGGAGACCCAGTACTTC
TRBJ2-4	TRBV9	TRBD2	NA	CASSVRAGAKNIQYF	TGTGCCAGCAGCGTTAGAGCGGGGGCTAAAAACATTCAGTACTTC
TRBJ1-1	TRBV11-2	NA	once	CASSLPRVNTEAFF	TGTGCCAGCAGCTTGCCCCGGGTGAACACTGAAGCTTTCTTT
TRBJ2-3	TRBV11-3	NA	NA	CASSLGRVTDTQYF	TGTGCCAGCAGCTTAGGGAGGGTCACAGATACGCAGTATTTT
TRBJ1-1	TRBV14	NA	large	CASSLPGIGTEAFF	TGTGCCAGCAGCCTACCAGGGATAGGGACTGAAGCTTTCTTT
TRBJ2-1	TRBV30	TRBD2	NA	CAVGFWETGGAEDEQFF	TGTGCCGTGGGATTTTGGGAGACGGGGGGGGCGGAGGATGAGCAGTTCTTC
TRBJ2-6	TRBV5-1	NA	NA	CASSLAGSNSGANVLTF	TGCGCCAGCAGCTTGGCAGGTTCAAACTCTGGGGCCAACGTCCTGACTTTC
TRBJ1-1	TRBV9	NA	once	CASSAGGVEAFF	TGTGCCAGCAGCGCCGGGGGAGTTGAAGCTTTCTTT
TRBJ2-5	TRBV7-8	NA	NA	CASSRESGKETQYF	TGTGCCAGCAGCAGGGAGTCGGGGAAAGAGACCCAGTACTTC
TRBJ1-3	TRBV28	NA	NA	CASSLIARVKNTIYF	TGTGCCAGCAGTTTAATCGCCAGGGTCAAAAACACCATATATTTT
TRBJ2-2	TRBV15	NA	NA	CATSKGAGQNTGELFF	TGTGCCACCAGCAAAGGGGCCGGACAAAACACCGGGGAGCTGTTTTTT
TRBJ2-3	TRBV9	TRBD1	NA	CASSTRDREADTQYF	TGTGCCAGCAGCACCCGGGACAGGGAGGCAGATACGCAGTATTTT